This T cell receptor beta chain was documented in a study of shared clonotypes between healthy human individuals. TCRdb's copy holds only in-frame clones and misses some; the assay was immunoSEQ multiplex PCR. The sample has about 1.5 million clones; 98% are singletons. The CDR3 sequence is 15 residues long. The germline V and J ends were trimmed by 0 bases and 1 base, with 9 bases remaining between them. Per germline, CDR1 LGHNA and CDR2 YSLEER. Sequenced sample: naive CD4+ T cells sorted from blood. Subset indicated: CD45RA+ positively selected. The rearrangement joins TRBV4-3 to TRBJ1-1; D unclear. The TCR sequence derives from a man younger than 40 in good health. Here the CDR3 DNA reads TGCGCCAGCAGCCAAGAGCTTTATGAGAACACTGAAGCTTTCTTT. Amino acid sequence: CASSQELYENTEAFF.